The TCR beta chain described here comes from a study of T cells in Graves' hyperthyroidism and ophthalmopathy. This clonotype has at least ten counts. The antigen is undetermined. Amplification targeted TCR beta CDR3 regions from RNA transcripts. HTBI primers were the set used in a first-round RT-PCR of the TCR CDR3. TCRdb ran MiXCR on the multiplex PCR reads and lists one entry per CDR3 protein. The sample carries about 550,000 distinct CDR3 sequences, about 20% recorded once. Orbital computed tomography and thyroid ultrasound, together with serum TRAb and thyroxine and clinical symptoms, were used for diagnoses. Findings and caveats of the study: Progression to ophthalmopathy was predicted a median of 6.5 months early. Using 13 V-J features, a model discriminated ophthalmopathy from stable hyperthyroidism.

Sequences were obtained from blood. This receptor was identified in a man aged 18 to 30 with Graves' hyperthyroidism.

The CDR3 loop is CATSVGGQETQYF. CDR3 DNA sequence: TGTGCCACCAGTGTGGGGGGGCAAGAGACCCAGTACTTC. The V gene is TRBV24-1, the J gene TRBJ2-5; 7 nucleotides match TRBD2. Germline V gives CDR1 KGHDR, CDR2 SFDVKD. This CDR3 region has 13 residues. J gave up 2 bases and V 5 bases, and 1 base lay outside the gene matches.